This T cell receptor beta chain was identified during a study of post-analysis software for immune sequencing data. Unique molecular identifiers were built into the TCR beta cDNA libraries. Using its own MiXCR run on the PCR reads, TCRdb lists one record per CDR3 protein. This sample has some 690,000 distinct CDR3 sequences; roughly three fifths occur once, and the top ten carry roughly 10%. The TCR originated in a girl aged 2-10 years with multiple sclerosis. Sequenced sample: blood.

The CDR3 reads CASSPGQSGQPQHF. The CDR3 nucleotides read TGTGCCAGCAGCCCGGGACAGTCGGGTCAGCCCCAGCATTTT. V is TRBV5-5 and J is TRBJ1-5; 7 nucleotides align to TRBD1. CDR3 length: 14 residues. Germline assignment: CDR1 SGHKS and CDR2 YYEKEE (reference sequence). The V and J ends lost 4 bases and 6 bases, in that order; junction bases with no gene match: 7.